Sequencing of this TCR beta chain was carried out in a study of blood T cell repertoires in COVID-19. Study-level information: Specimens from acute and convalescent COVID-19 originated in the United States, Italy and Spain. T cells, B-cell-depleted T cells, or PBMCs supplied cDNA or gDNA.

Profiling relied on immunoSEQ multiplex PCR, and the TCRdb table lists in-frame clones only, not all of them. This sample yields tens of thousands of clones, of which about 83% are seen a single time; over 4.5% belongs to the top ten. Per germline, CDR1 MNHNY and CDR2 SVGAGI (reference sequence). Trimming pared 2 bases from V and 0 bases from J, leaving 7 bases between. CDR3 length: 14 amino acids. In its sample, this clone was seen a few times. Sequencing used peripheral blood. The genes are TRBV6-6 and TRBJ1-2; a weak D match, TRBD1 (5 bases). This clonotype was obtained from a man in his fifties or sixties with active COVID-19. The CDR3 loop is CASSYDSTNYGYTF. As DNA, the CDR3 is TGTGCCAGCAGTTACGACAGTACTAACTATGGCTACACCTTC.